This T cell receptor beta chain was captured by sequencing in a study of blood T cell repertoires in COVID-19. The wider study: Sites across the United States, Italy and Spain contributed samples from acute and convalescent COVID-19. T cells, B-cell-depleted T cells, or PBMCs supplied cDNA or gDNA.

This CDR3 region has 15 residues. CDR1 is LGHNA and CDR2 is YNFKEQ in the germline V gene. Between the trimmed V and J ends, which lost 0 bases and 3 bases, there was a span of 9 bases. Data came from immunoSEQ multiplex PCR; TCRdb stores just in-frame clones and leaves some out. The table includes roughly 250,000 clones, under 85% detected once. Sequencing input: peripheral blood. The chain joins TRBV4-2 to TRBJ1-5; D is unclear. The sequence came from a middle-aged woman with active or convalescent COVID-19. CDR3: CASSQDGSSNQPQHF. The CDR3, as DNA: TGTGCCAGCAGCCAAGATGGGAGCTCCAATCAGCCCCAGCATTTT.